What follows is one T cell receptor (beta chain) and its context. Its antigen is not identified. TCRdb reprocessed the reads via MiXCR and lists one record per CDR3 protein. This repertoire shows 740,000 or so distinct CDR3 sequences, less than 40% found once; its top ten account for around 2.6%. V shed 2 bases and J shed 3 bases, with 5 bases lying between them. The CDR3 length is 13 residues. Per the germline V gene, CDR1 is SGHTA and CDR2 is FQGNSA. This sample was taken from a study of T cell repertoires in cytomegalovirus infection. As for the study in general: In public TCR beta signatures, there were indications of both CMV infection and matching HLA type.

Overall study findings and caveats: It was HLA-C-restricted CMV-specific TCR beta clonotypes that dominated the response ex vivo. The cumulative frequency of public TCR beta families distinguished individuals who carried CMV together with the relevant HLA.

Sequencing was done on a sample of PBMCs. The rearrangement links TRBV7-2 to TRBJ2-1, with D uncertain. The clonotype comes from a human donor in good health (CMV status not recorded). Some clones in this sample may be carry-over from other donors' samples. As DNA, the CDR3 is TGTGCCAGCAGCTTACACAGCTACAATGAGCAGTTCTTC. This translates into CASSLHSYNEQFF.